This TCR beta chain emerged from a study of cytomegalovirus exposure and HLA in healthy donors. Germline values: CDR1 MNHEY, CDR2 SVGAGI. The CDR3 is 15 amino acids. The J segment lost 3 bases and the V segment lost 0 bases, leaving 5 bases of the junction unmatched. The method was immunoSEQ multiplex PCR; TCRdb's version includes in-frame clones alone and lacks a portion of them. The sample has about 200,000 clones; about 81% are singletons. V gene TRBV6-5 combines with J gene TRBJ2-7; 7 bases are shared with TRBD1. The sequence derives from a woman in her twenties or thirties in good health and CMV-seronegative. Sequenced sample: PBMCs. In nucleotides, the CDR3 is TGTGCCAGCAGTTACTCCACAGGGGCCTACTACGAGCAGTACTTC. This translates into CASSYSTGAYYEQYF.